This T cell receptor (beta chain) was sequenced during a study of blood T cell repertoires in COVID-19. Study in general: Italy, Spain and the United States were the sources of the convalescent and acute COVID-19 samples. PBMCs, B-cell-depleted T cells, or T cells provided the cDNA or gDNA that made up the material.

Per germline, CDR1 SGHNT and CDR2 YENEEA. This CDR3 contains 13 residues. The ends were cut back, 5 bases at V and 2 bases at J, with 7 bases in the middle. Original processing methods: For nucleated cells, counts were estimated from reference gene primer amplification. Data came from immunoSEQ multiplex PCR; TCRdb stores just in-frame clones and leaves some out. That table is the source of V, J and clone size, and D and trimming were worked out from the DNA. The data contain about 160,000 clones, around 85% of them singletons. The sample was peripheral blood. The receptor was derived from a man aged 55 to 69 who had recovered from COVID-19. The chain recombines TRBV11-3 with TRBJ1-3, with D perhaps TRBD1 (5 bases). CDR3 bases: TGTGCCAGCAGCCCGGACACTGGAAACACCATATATTTT. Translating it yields CASSPDTGNTIYF.